Listed here are 22 T cell receptor beta chains from one sample, sequenced in a study of cytotoxic CD8 clonotypes in ibrutinib-treated CLL. Sequencing was performed with immunoSEQ multiplex PCR; in TCRdb, only in-frame clones are kept and a portion is missing. The sample yields around 52,000 clones, around 55% seen once. This material consisted of PBMCs, taken after 24 months of ibrutinib treatment. These receptors all stem from a human donor with chronic lymphocytic leukemia.

The chain links TRBV5-1 to TRBJ2-3; the match to TRBD2 covers 10 bases. The CDR3 consists of 16 residues. Germline V gene lookup returns CDR1 SGHRS and CDR2 YFSETQ. Trimming removed 0 bases from V and 3 bases from J; junction bases left unmatched: 4. The CDR3 nucleotides read TGCGCCAGCAGCTTGGATGGGACTAGCGAGACAGATACGCAGTATTTT. It is translated as CASSLDGTSETDTQYF.

This clone was detected ten times or more. V usage is TRBV19 and J usage is TRBJ2-1; the D is unclear. The length of the CDR3 is 11 residues. From germline, CDR1 is LNHDA and CDR2 SQIVND (reference sequence). V was clipped by 5 bases and J by 14 bases, with 13 bases between them. CDR3 loop: CASSWGYGKFF. For the CDR3, the DNA is TGTGCCAGTAGTTGGGGTTATGGGAAGTTCTTC.

The rearrangement links TRBV6-5 to TRBJ2-3; 13 bases are shared with TRBD2. Losses at the gene ends were 5 bases for V and 4 bases for J; bases not matched to a gene: 3. The CDR3 consists of 15 residues. Germline CDR1 MNHEY, CDR2 SVGAGI. The chain's CDR3 is CASSQGLAGADTQYF. The CDR3 DNA follows: TGTGCCAGCAGTCAAGGACTAGCGGGGGCAGATACGCAGTATTTT.

The chain couples TRBV9 to TRBJ2-3; TRBD2 matches at 7 bases. Germline trimming cut 2 bases from V and 2 bases from J; bases unmatched to any gene: 2. The CDR3 sequence is 14 residues long. Germline-derived CDR1 and CDR2 are SGDLS and YYNGEE. The CDR3 is CASSVSGTTDTQYF. The CDR3 nucleotides read TGTGCCAGCAGCGTCAGCGGGACCACAGATACGCAGTATTTT.

This clone appeared a few times. This chain links TRBV7-6 with TRBJ2-3, with D maybe TRBD2 (7 bases). Germline CDR1 SGHVS, CDR2 FNYEAQ. This CDR3 has 15 amino acids. Trimming took 0 bases from V and 7 from J, leaving 14 bases between them. CDR3 residues: CASSLAGGTPNTQYF. CDR3 DNA: TGTGCCAGCAGCTTAGCGGGGGGGACACCGAATACGCAGTATTTT.

This clone was seen a few times. The rearrangement joins TRBV6-4 to TRBJ1-2, with no clear D. Germline CDR1 is MRHNA and CDR2 is SNTAGT. The CDR3 totals 14 residues. V lost 6 bases, J lost 0 bases, and 11 bases lay in between. The CDR3 loop is CASREEITNYGYTF. CDR3 bases: TGTGCCAGCAGGGAGGAAATAACTAACTATGGCTACACCTTC.

V and J are TRBV4-1 and TRBJ2-7; D may be TRBD2 (5 bases). The V end lost 4 bases, the J end lost 3 bases, and 16 bases lay between the germline ends. Looked up from germline, CDR1 is MGHRA and CDR2 is YSYEKL. This CDR3 has 15 amino acids. DNA for the CDR3: TGCGCCAGCAGCCCGGCGGGCCTCCTGGACTACGAGCAGTACTTC. Protein: CASSPAGLLDYEQYF.

A few counts support this clone. The chain joins TRBV4-1 to TRBJ1-2, with 8 bases matching TRBD1. V lost 4 bases, J lost 2 bases, and 15 bases stayed unmatched. Germline assignment: CDR1 MGHRA and CDR2 YSYEKL. The CDR3 totals 18 residues. The CDR3 sequence is CASSPLRTGNSLNYGYTF. The DNA for the CDR3 is TGCGCCAGCAGCCCACTACGGACAGGGAATTCCCTAAACTATGGCTACACCTTC.

The chain has TRBV11-2 and TRBJ2-3, with 10 bases aligning to TRBD2. Germline CDR1 reads SGHAT; CDR2 reads FQNNGV. The CDR3 is made up of 15 amino acids. V lost 4 bases, J lost 2 bases, and 3 bases stayed unmatched. The CDR3 region is CASSWTSGTTDTQYF. DNA for the CDR3: TGTGCCAGCAGCTGGACTAGCGGAACCACAGATACGCAGTATTTT.

This clone came up a few times. The chain's CDR3 is CASSSKTGSVSYEQYF. The CDR3 nucleotides are TGTGCCAGCTCATCGAAGACAGGGTCGGTCTCCTACGAGCAGTACTTC. The genes are TRBV18 and TRBJ2-7, with 7 bases aligning to TRBD1. The CDR3 sequence is 16 residues long. From germline, CDR1 is KGHSH and CDR2 LQKENI. The V and J ends lost 5 bases and 0 bases, in that order; junction bases with no gene match: 10.

This clone came up a few times. This chain uses TRBV5-4 with TRBJ1-4; tentative D call: TRBD1 (5 bases). Trimming removed 3 bases at V and 4 bases at J, with 10 bases between. The CDR3 covers 14 residues. Germline V gene data show CDR1 as SGHNT and CDR2 as YYREEE (reference sequence). CDR3 DNA sequence: TGTGCCAGCAGCTCGCGGGGCAATAATGAAAAACTGTTTTTT. It translates to CASSSRGNNEKLFF. The full variable domain, its missing parts supplied by reference TRBV5-4 and TRBJ1-4, is ETGVTQSPTHLIKTRGQQVTLRCSSQSGHNTVSWYQQALGQGPQFIFQYYREEENGRGNFPPRFSGLQFPNYSSELNVNALELDDSALYLCASSSRGNNEKLFFGSGTQLSVL.

The chain has TRBV5-1 and TRBJ1-1, with TRBD1 as a possible D gene (5 bases). The V and J ends lost 5 bases and 11 bases respectively, with 16 bases between them. Germline CDR1 SGHRS, CDR2 YFSETQ. This CDR3 has 12 residues. CDR3 sequence reads: CASSWQGGSAFF. CDR3 coding DNA: TGCGCCAGCAGTTGGCAGGGAGGGTCTGCTTTCTTT.

The rearrangement uses TRBV18 and TRBJ1-5; maybe TRBD1 (6 bases). The CDR3 totals 15 residues. V was shortened by 6 bases and J by 1 base, with 13 bases between the two germline ends. Per germline, CDR1 KGHSH and CDR2 LQKENI. CDR3 DNA: TGTGCCAGCTCCCCGGGGGCGGGCAGCAATCAGCCCCAGCATTTT. It encodes CASSPGAGSNQPQHF.

In its sample, this clone was seen a few times. The chain recombines TRBV18 with TRBJ2-3; tentative D call: TRBD2 (6 bases). CDR3 length equals 15 residues. From germline, CDR1 is KGHSH and CDR2 LQKENI. The V gene lost 6 bases and the J gene lost 1 base, with 14 bases spanning the gap. The CDR3 DNA reads TGTGCCAGCTCGACCAGCTTAGCGGGCACAGATACGCAGTATTTT. Its translation: CASSTSLAGTDTQYF.

The chain employs TRBV10-3 and TRBJ2-7, with 7 bases identical to TRBD2. There are 13 residues in the CDR3. Germline loops: CDR1 ENHRY, CDR2 SYGVKD. With V trimmed by 5 bases and J by 6 bases, 7 bases remained unmatched. CDR3 coding DNA: TGTGCCATCAGTATGGGTACGGGGGGCGAGCAGTACTTC. Translated, it gives CAISMGTGGEQYF.

This clone was seen only a few times. This chain joins TRBV20-1 and TRBJ2-1; no clear D. The V gene lost 4 bases and the J gene lost 4 bases, with 5 bases spanning the gap. This CDR3 is 11 amino acids long. CDR1 is DFQATT, CDR2 SNEGSKA, per germline (reference sequence). CDR3 in amino acids: CSAKEYNEQFF. Written as DNA, the CDR3 is TGCAGTGCTAAGGAATACAATGAGCAGTTCTTC.

CDR3 region: CASSENRGSRETQYF. CDR3 in DNA: TGTGCCAGCAGTGAAAACCGGGGATCGAGAGAGACCCAGTACTTC. V usage is TRBV2 and J usage is TRBJ2-5, with a possible D match to TRBD2 (5 bases). CDR1 is SNHLY and CDR2 is FYNNEI in the germline V gene. The germline V and J ends were trimmed by 2 bases and 4 bases, with 14 bases remaining between them. The CDR3 contains 15 residues.

V gene TRBV12-5 combines with J gene TRBJ2-7, with D unclear. Trimming took 0 bases from V and 0 from J, leaving 9 bases between them. Per the germline V gene, CDR1 is LGHNT and CDR2 is FRNRAP. The CDR3 spans 15 residues. For the CDR3, the DNA is TGTGCTAGTGGTTTGGTAAGAGAGAGCTCCTACGAGCAGTACGTC. Translation: CASGLVRESSYEQYV.

This clone has only a few counts. The gene calls are TRBV30 and TRBJ1-1; D remains unclear. This CDR3 contains 11 residues. Trimming left V 3 bases short and J 1 base short, with 3 bases between. CDR1 is GTSNPN, CDR2 SVGIG, per germline (reference sequence). CDR3 residues: CAWRQNTEAFF. Here the CDR3 DNA reads TGTGCCTGGAGACAGAACACTGAAGCTTTCTTT.

The chain carries TRBV6-1 and TRBJ1-5; D unclear. V shed 4 bases and J shed 1 base, with 8 bases lying between them. Germline CDR1 and CDR2: MNHNS and SASEGT. This CDR3 region has 14 residues. The CDR3: CASSAAGSNQPQHF. CDR3 sequence (DNA): TGTGCCAGCAGTGCGGCAGGCAGCAATCAGCCCCAGCATTTT.

The chain has TRBV7-6 and TRBJ1-5; the D is unclear. V was clipped by 1 base and J by 10 bases, with 11 bases between them. The CDR3 runs 13 residues. Looked up from germline, CDR1 is SGHVS and CDR2 is FNYEAQ. In DNA form, the CDR3 reads TGTGCCAGCAGCTTAGAGAGGAACCATCCCCAGCATTTT. Translation: CASSLERNHPQHF.

The sample holds a few counts of this clone. The chain is built from TRBV6-4 and TRBJ1-2; 12 nucleotides align to TRBD1. Trimming cost V 9 bases and J 4 bases; bases outside gene matches: 6. In germline, CDR1 is MRHNA, CDR2 SNTAGT. This CDR3 comprises 14 residues. In nucleotides, the CDR3 is TGTGCCAGTACGGGACAGGGGGCGATCTATGGCTACACCTTC. Translating it yields CASTGQGAIYGYTF.